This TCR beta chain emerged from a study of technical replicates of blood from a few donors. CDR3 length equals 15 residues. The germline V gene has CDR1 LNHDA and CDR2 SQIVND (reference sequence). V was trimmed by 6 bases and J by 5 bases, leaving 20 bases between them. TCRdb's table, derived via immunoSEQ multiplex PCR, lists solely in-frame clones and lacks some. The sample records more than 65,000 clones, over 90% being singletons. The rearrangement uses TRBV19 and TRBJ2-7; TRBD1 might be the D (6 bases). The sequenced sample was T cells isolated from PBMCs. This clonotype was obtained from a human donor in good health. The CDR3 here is CASSLSTGSFDEQYF. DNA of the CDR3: TGTGCCAGTAGCCTATCCACAGGGTCCTTCGACGAGCAGTACTTC.